The rows below give T cell receptor beta chains drawn from one sample of a study of T cells in Graves' hyperthyroidism and ophthalmopathy. TCRdb re-called the multiplex PCR reads with MiXCR, one entry per CDR3 protein. Of 500,000 to 650,000 distinct CDR3 sequences listed, approximately 48% are singletons. The sequenced material came from peripheral blood or thyroid tissue (not recorded which). The receptors stem from an adult woman with Graves' disease, either hyperthyroidism or ophthalmopathy (not recorded which). Each CDR3 is given with its conserved first and last residue. The order of the fields is V gene, D gene, clone size, J gene, CDR3 DNA, CDR3 protein. D genes are given only for firm matches. Clone size is not always given. Where it is, it says once, few, many or a class for expanded clones.

TRBV29-1	NA	few	TRBJ1-2	TGCAGCGTTTCGGAGGGCTATGGCTACACCTTC	CSVSEGYGYTF
TRBV12-3/TRBV12-4	NA	NA	TRBJ1-6	TGTGCCAGCAGTTTAACCCAGGGTTCACCCCTCCACTTT	CASSLTQGSPLHF
TRBV15	NA	few	TRBJ1-5	TGTGCCACCAGCGGGGGCCTTACCGAGAGAAGGAACAATCAGCCCCAGCATTTT	CATSGGLTERRNNQPQHF
TRBV25-1	NA	NA	TRBJ1-6	TGTGCCAGCAGTTTTAGGACAGATTTTAATTCACCCCTCCACTTT	CASSFRTDFNSPLHF
TRBV6-1	NA	NA	TRBJ1-2	TGTGCCAGCAGTGACAGGGGAAGCTACACCTTC	CASSDRGSYTF
TRBV5-1	TRBD1	few	TRBJ1-4	TGCGCCAGCAGCCCCGGACAGGGGATTAATGAAAAACTGTTTTTT	CASSPGQGINEKLFF
TRBV29-1	NA	NA	TRBJ2-2	TGCAGCGTTGGCAGCCAGAAGAATACCACCGGGGAGCTGTTTTTT	CSVGSQKNTTGELFF
TRBV29-1	NA	NA	TRBJ2-7	TGCAGCGTCACCCGACGGTCTCAGGGATCCGAGCAGTACTTC	CSVTRRSQGSEQYF
TRBV20-1	NA	NA	TRBJ2-7	TGCAGTGCTACCTGGGGCCTTAAGGGGGTCGAGCAGTACTTC	CSATWGLKGVEQYF
TRBV7-2	TRBD1	many	TRBJ1-5	TGTGCCAGCAGCTTAATAATGTGGGACAGGAATCAGCCCCAGCATTTT	CASSLIMWDRNQPQHF
TRBV6-2/TRBV6-3	TRBD1	NA	TRBJ1-1	TGTGCCAGCAGTCCCTGGACAGGGCCAGCTTTCTTT	CASSPWTGPAFF
TRBV7-2	TRBD1	NA	TRBJ1-5	TGTGCCAGCAGTTCCAGGGGGGGTGGTCAGCCCCAGCATTTT	CASSSRGGGQPQHF
TRBV20-1	NA	many	TRBJ2-5	TGCAGTGGGACATTCCAAGAGACCCAGTACTTC	CSGTFQETQYF
TRBV6-1	TRBD1	many	TRBJ2-7	TGTGCCAGCAGTGAAGAACCGACAGGGGGCGAGCAGTACTTC	CASSEEPTGGEQYF
TRBV30	NA	NA	TRBJ2-6	TGTGCCTGGAGTGAGGTGTCTGGGGCCAACGTCCTGACTTTC	CAWSEVSGANVLTF
TRBV24-1	NA	NA	TRBJ2-5	TGTGCTCCAGACAGGTACTACCAAGAGACCCAGTACTTC	CAPDRYYQETQYF
TRBV5-6	NA	NA	TRBJ2-2	TGTGCCAGCAGCCCGTCCCCGAACACCGGGGAGCTGTTTTTT	CASSPSPNTGELFF
TRBV7-2	NA	many	TRBJ1-1	TGTGCCAGCAGCCCGACAGGCCCCACTGAAGCTTTCTTT	CASSPTGPTEAFF
TRBV6-1	NA	NA	TRBJ2-2	TGTGCCAGCAGTGAAGCGGACACAGCGAACACCGGGGAGCTGTTTTTT	CASSEADTANTGELFF
TRBV7-9	NA	NA	TRBJ2-7	TGTGCCAGCAGCTCTGACGGTGGTCCGTACGAGCAGTACTTC	CASSSDGGPYEQYF
TRBV2	TRBD1	NA	TRBJ1-1	TGTGCCAGCAGTGCTAGAGGCGGACAGGGCGGCACTGAAGCTTTCTTT	CASSARGGQGGTEAFF
TRBV7-9	TRBD1	NA	TRBJ2-5	TGTGCCAGCAGCTTCGAGGGGGCCTGGGAGACCCAGTACTTC	CASSFEGAWETQYF
TRBV10-3	NA	many	TRBJ1-1	TGTGCCATCAGGAAGACACCGGGTGGAGAAGCTTTCTTT	CAIRKTPGGEAFF
TRBV7-2	TRBD1	many	TRBJ1-5	TGTGCCAGCAGCTACAGGGGCGATCAGCCCCAGCATTTT	CASSYRGDQPQHF
TRBV2	NA	few	TRBJ2-7	TGTGCCAGCAGCGCCCCCTGGCGGAGCATCTACGAGCAGTACTTC	CASSAPWRSIYEQYF
TRBV6-2/TRBV6-3	NA	many	TRBJ1-2	TGTGCCAGCGCCCGGACAGCAGGTGGTTCGGGGTATGGCTACACCTTC	CASARTAGGSGYGYTF
TRBV10-2	NA	few	TRBJ1-3	TGCGCCAGCAGTCAATTTAAATACCTCGACCGCGACTCTGGAAACACCATATATTTT	CASSQFKYLDRDSGNTIYF